This entry is about one TCR beta chain. This receptor's antigen is unknown. No quality values exist for individual bases; no much larger clone is one base distant. This sample stems from a study of cytomegalovirus exposure and HLA in healthy donors (dated by TCRdb to about 2017). Background on the whole study: An earlier analysis of approximately 550 of the donors reported roughly 270 Gb of sequence data and about 100 million unique TCR beta sequences from roughly 180 million T cells. An early release that covered roughly 600 HLA-typed donors contained around 300 gigabases of sequencing data and 65 million to 100 million unique TCR sequences. Among the 398 genotyped donors, about 83% belonged to the genetic ancestry cluster associated with self-reported Caucasian donors. The study aimed to test whether cataloging public T cell receptors could reveal signatures of past pathogen exposure. Using immunosequencing, the study profiled T cell repertoires from about 610 subjects and related those repertoires to cytomegalovirus serostatus. In addition to the first cohort of about 650 subjects, a separate validation cohort of approximately 130 different subjects was used. To predict cytomegalovirus infection status, the study combined high-throughput TCR immunosequencing, statistical association of individual TCRs with disease status, and machine learning. A later analysis re-analyzed previously published TCR beta repertoires from about 600 donors and added high-resolution HLA genotyping to study TCR occurrence patterns. In the later analysis, no new phenotypic data were used to find candidate immune exposures; instead, reliance was placed on TCR beta sequences and their occurrence across donors. An earlier analysis of 587 of the donors applied high-throughput TCR beta sequencing to assess whether each TCR beta V gene segment acted as functional or pseudogenic. Donor age, sex, ethnicity and CMV serostatus were compiled together with the repertoire data. A later genetic analysis took genome-wide SNP genotypes for about 65% of the 666 donors and used that subset as a discovery cohort. Every discovery cohort repertoire had been produced on one sequencing platform. HLA typing included class I and class II loci at four-digit resolution. Typing coverage varied by locus: roughly 620-640 donors for A, B, C, DRB1 and DQB1; roughly 520 for DQA1; more than 600 for DPA1; roughly 470 for DPB1. Four to six DR-DQ haplotypes were handled as single units for association and clustering, since linkage in the cohort was strong. Among 300 to 500 genotyped donors of the cohort, an average of roughly 230,000 unique TCR beta nucleotide sequences was sequenced per donor, of which 15% to 20% were non-productive. The investigation overall reported the following: Most TCR sequences were observed very rarely across donors, whereas some public TCRs were present in many individuals. A further reported finding was that TCR beta sequences accurately predicted the HLA-A and HLA-B alleles for most subjects in the first cohort. When HLA alleles, especially DR and DQ, strongly co-occurred, TCR associations were difficult to assign to individual alleles. Only TCR beta chains were sequenced in this cohort, and the absence of alpha or paired-chain data limited detectable features. For the cohort, immune exposure information was limited to CMV serostatus. Correlated functional status among segregating V segments might be attributable to linkage disequilibrium, but an unknown experimental factor could not be ruled out. In the study, approximately 160 TCR beta chains were listed as associated with cytomegalovirus. A later analysis associated 15,000 to 20,000 TCR beta sequences with specific HLA alleles at a false discovery rate of 0.05. Because HLA typing was missing for some donors at each locus, association tests included only the typed subset. A later analysis reported that several top co-occurrence clusters appeared linked to parvovirus B19, influenza, CMV and Epstein-Barr virus. Roughly 17 rarely observed V segments, including chromosome 9 orphons, were excluded from the earlier analysis of a few hundred of the donors because counts were too low. According to a later genetic analysis, donors in an Asian-associated ancestry cluster had fewer N-insertions in productive TCRs than the roughly 700-donor mean. A later analysis found that HLA-associated TCR beta chains were more clonally expanded and had lower generation probabilities than equally common non-associated chains. A cluster of highly shared sequence variants was judged likely to represent a technical artifact of the sequencing pipeline. In an earlier analysis of under 600 of the donors, most TCR beta V segments were observed in productive rearrangements about 87% or about 30% of the time, broadly matching IMGT annotations. Some IMGT-functional V segments, including TRBV6-2 and TRBV6-3, could not be distinguished by the 87-base-pair reads and were therefore excluded. Presence/absence analyses assumed roughly uniform sequencing depth across donors, an assumption that may not hold. In a later genetic analysis, a missense DCLRE1C variant was associated with V-gene and J-gene trimming of TCR beta chains, and the association was replicated in an independent cohort. In vitro tests confirmed that a few of the cytomegalovirus-associated TCR beta chains recognize cytomegalovirus antigens. Most CMV-associated TCR beta chains appeared to be HLA-restricted in a later analysis, and the HLA associations seemed to be driven largely by CMV exposure. In a later analysis, the rate of TCR association differed among HLA loci, with DRB1 alleles having the most associated TCRs and HLA-C alleles having the fewest. The classifier was reported to diagnose cytomegalovirus status with high specificity and sensitivity in both the original cohort and the validation cohort. According to the authors, the approach could potentially be generalized to other disease states and immunological phenotypes.

Receptors were amplified or captured by the immunoSEQ multiplex PCR assay. A mixture of 60 forward primers for TCR Vbeta segments and 13 reverse primers for TCR Jbeta segments was used in the multiplex PCR. The CDR3 region of rearranged TCR beta genes was amplified from genomic DNA with a multiplex PCR assay. Amplified TCR beta libraries were sequenced as 87-base-pair reads on the Illumina HiSeq System. In the original analysis: A later analysis counted around 72 million unique TCR beta chains across the 700 or so repertoires, and roughly 10 million of these chains were shared by at least two donors. To remove PCR and sequencing errors, raw reads were error-corrected and collapsed into unique sequences using a nearest-neighbor algorithm that merged closely related sequences. To assign V, D and J gene segments, CDR3 sequences were aligned to IMGT reference sequences. For a sequence to be retained, at least a six-nucleotide match to both a V gene segment and a J gene segment was required. Rearrangements were called productive when the CDR3 lacked stop codons and stayed in frame with V and J; all others were non-productive. CDR3 was defined according to IMGT convention as the region running from the second conserved V-encoded cysteine to the conserved J-encoded phenylalanine. In an earlier analysis of some 550 of the donors, sequences lacking an unambiguous match to a single V gene segment were excluded. In an earlier analysis of almost 600 of the donors, a V segment was called functional when productive rearrangements were above 56.7%, and segregating when the standard deviation between donors exceeded 5%. A statistical classification framework was developed to diagnose cytomegalovirus status using the catalog of TCR beta chain sequences. A later analysis assigned V and J genes by comparing TCR nucleotide sequences with IMGT/GENE-DB human TR gene sequences. A later analysis assigned CDR3 sequences and most-parsimonious VDJ recombination scenarios with the TCRdist pipeline. A later analysis defined each TCR beta chain by its CDR3 amino acid sequence plus V-gene family, and excluded reads lacking a unique V-gene family. A later analysis removed 550 to 650 highly shared, low-generation-probability nucleotide sequences to deal with suspected cross-contamination and a sequencing artifact. For each public chain, a later analysis derived a clonal expansion index from normalized ranks of inferred template counts within each repertoire. Generation probabilities in a later analysis came from a VDJ recombination model fitted to out-of-frame rearrangements, and those results were checked against IGoR. In a later analysis, hypergeometric tests were used to score TCR-TCR, TCR-HLA and TCR-CMV co-occurrence, with a repertoire-size bias correction applied to TCR pairs. A later analysis estimated false discovery rates by permuting HLA or CMV assignments 20 times. In a later analysis, co-occurring TCRs were grouped using DBSCAN, with TCRdist sequence similarity added in when clustering inside HLA-allele-positive subsets. For co-occurrence clustering, repertoires with fewer than 30,000 or more than 120,000 public chains were excluded, along with a handful of repertoires with anomalous nucleotide sharing. The source is immuneACCESS, and TCRdb retained only in-frame sequences with V and J called. Part of the clones is not carried over; for the studies checked, unresolved V genes explain less than half of this, and the remainder is unexplained. V and J calls and clone size follow that table, whereas D and trimming were derived from the DNA. The table for this sample lists approximately 150,000 clones; over 75% of them were counted only once. Of the sample, about 0.66% falls within the top ten clones.

The cysteine opens and the phenylalanine closes a CDR3 of 17 amino acids. Of all the DNA, just the CDR3 is kept, 51 bases in frame from base 1. CDR1 and CDR2 are drawn from the germline V gene: SGHRS, YFSETQ. V is cut back by 3 bases and J by 2 bases, with 7 bases in the junction unmatched. The cohort comprised 670 or so healthy bone marrow donors. At the time of sampling, all cohort members were nominally healthy, though unrecorded immune exposures were likely present. The donor was CMV seronegative and belonged to the group of roughly 330 seronegative cohort members. A peripheral blood sample was collected from each donor, and TCR beta sequencing was performed on peripheral blood mononuclear cells. Genomic DNA was extracted from the blood cell samples with the Qiagen DNeasy Blood Extraction Kit.

The rearrangement combines TRBV5-1 with TRBJ2-5, and 13 junction bases match TRBD2. Sample: PBMCs. This clonotype was obtained from a male donor in good health and CMV-seronegative. The CDR3 reads as follows: CASSSRPLAGGQETQYF. The DNA sequence is TGCGCCAGCAGCTCGCGACCACTAGCGGGGGGGCAAGAGACCCAGTACTTC.